This T cell receptor (beta chain) was obtained from a study of T cell repertoires in cytomegalovirus infection. TCRdb reprocessed the reads with MiXCR, giving one entry per CDR3 protein. Of fewer than 550,000 distinct CDR3 sequences in the sample, approximately 15% were seen once. This clonotype showed up many times. The CDR3 totals 15 residues. Germline V gene data show CDR1 as SEHNR and CDR2 as FQNEAQ (reference sequence). V lost 1 base and J 1 base, leaving 10 bases between the germline ends. This chain connects TRBV7-9 to TRBJ1-1, with unresolved D. The clonotype comes from a human donor in good health (CMV status not recorded). Some clones in this sample may be carry-over from other donors' samples. Sequencing used CD8+ T cells from PBMCs. The CDR3 region is CASSLDTGRNTEAFF. DNA of the CDR3: TGTGCCAGCAGCTTAGACACGGGGAGGAACACTGAAGCTTTCTTT.